Listed below are T cell receptor beta chains from one sample, sequenced in a study of identical twins. MiXCR, applied by TCRdb to the 5' RACE reads, yields one record per CDR3 protein. The sample has just over 500,000 distinct CDR3 sequences; around 20% are singletons. The sample was also reused in another study, on T cells expressing NK-cell markers.

Sequencing was done on a sample of CD4+ T cells sorted from blood. The receptors were gathered from a woman between 18 and 30 years old in good health. The CDR3 runs from the conserved cysteine through the conserved F or W. A D gene is named only where the DNA matches it firmly. The size of a clone is reported for some rows only, either as once, few or many, or as a class for expanded clones.

v_gene: TRBV27; abundance: few; j_gene: TRBJ2-2; d_gene: TRBD2; CDR3nt: TGTGCCACAGGACTAGCGGGGGGTGGGAACACCGGGGAGCTGTTTTTT; CDR3aa: CATGLAGGGNTGELFF
v_gene: TRBV6-5; abundance: .; j_gene: TRBJ1-2; d_gene: TRBD1; CDR3nt: TGTGCCAGCAGTTACGACAGGGGGGCGATATATGGCTACACCTTC; CDR3aa: CASSYDRGAIYGYTF
v_gene: TRBV6-2/TRBV6-3; abundance: .; j_gene: TRBJ2-7; d_gene: .; CDR3nt: TGTGCCAGCAGTCGACCCCCTGGAGGCACAGGGTTTCTGCACTACGAGCAGTACTTC; CDR3aa: CASSRPPGGTGFLHYEQYF
v_gene: TRBV9; abundance: many; j_gene: TRBJ2-2; d_gene: .; CDR3nt: TGTGCCAGCAGCCGGAGGGCCGCCGGGGAGCTGTTTTTT; CDR3aa: CASSRRAAGELFF
v_gene: TRBV11-2; abundance: .; j_gene: TRBJ2-2; d_gene: .; CDR3nt: TGTGCCAGCACCCCTTGGGAGAGGAACACCGGGGAGCTGTTTTTT; CDR3aa: CASTPWERNTGELFF
v_gene: TRBV20-1; abundance: few; j_gene: TRBJ1-3; d_gene: TRBD1; CDR3nt: TGCAGTGCTGGGGACAGGGGGCTTGGAAACACCATATATTTT; CDR3aa: CSAGDRGLGNTIYF
v_gene: TRBV27; abundance: few; j_gene: TRBJ2-4; d_gene: .; CDR3nt: TGTGCCAGCAGTTTCCGTGCAAGGTACTTC; CDR3aa: CASSFRARYF
v_gene: TRBV2; abundance: .; j_gene: TRBJ2-6; d_gene: .; CDR3nt: TGTGCCTGCTGCCCCTTAAGCTCTGGGGCCAACGTCCTGACTTTC; CDR3aa: CACCPLSSGANVLTF
v_gene: TRBV9; abundance: few; j_gene: TRBJ1-2; d_gene: .; CDR3nt: TGTGCCAGCAGCACTCAGACAGTCGGCTATGGCTACACCTTC; CDR3aa: CASSTQTVGYGYTF
v_gene: TRBV20-1; abundance: few; j_gene: TRBJ2-3; d_gene: TRBD2; CDR3nt: TGCAGTGCAACTAGCGGGGGGGCGAAAGATACGCAGTATTTT; CDR3aa: CSATSGGAKDTQYF
v_gene: TRBV4-1; abundance: few; j_gene: TRBJ2-7; d_gene: TRBD2; CDR3nt: TGCGCCAGCAGCCAAGTCGCTAGCGGGTACGAGCAGTACTTC; CDR3aa: CASSQVASGYEQYF
v_gene: TRBV7-2; abundance: .; j_gene: TRBJ1-2; d_gene: TRBD1; CDR3nt: TGTGCCAGCAGCCAGACAGGGGGCGCGACCGGCTACACCTTC; CDR3aa: CASSQTGGATGYTF
v_gene: TRBV6-1; abundance: few; j_gene: TRBJ2-7; d_gene: .; CDR3nt: TGTGCCAGCAAAATAGACGGCCTTTTAAGGGAGCAGTACTTC; CDR3aa: CASKIDGLLREQYF
v_gene: TRBV7-9; abundance: few; j_gene: TRBJ2-7; d_gene: .; CDR3nt: TGTGCCAGCAGCCCAGATAGTGGCTCCTACGAGCAGTACTTC; CDR3aa: CASSPDSGSYEQYF
v_gene: TRBV19; abundance: .; j_gene: TRBJ2-7; d_gene: .; CDR3nt: TGTGCCAGTAGTAATTACTACGAGCAGTACTTC; CDR3aa: CASSNYYEQYF
v_gene: TRBV20-1; abundance: few; j_gene: TRBJ2-3; d_gene: .; CDR3nt: TGCAGTGCTAGAGATTCGAAGGCGGCGAGAACGCAGTATTTT; CDR3aa: CSARDSKAARTQYF
v_gene: TRBV9; abundance: .; j_gene: TRBJ2-5; d_gene: .; CDR3nt: TGTGCCAGCAGCCTCAGGGGCGCGGTCCAAGAGACCCAGTACTTC; CDR3aa: CASSLRGAVQETQYF
v_gene: TRBV6-1; abundance: .; j_gene: TRBJ2-2; d_gene: .; CDR3nt: TGTGCCAGCAGTCCCCCGGCCACCGGGGAGCTGTTTTTT; CDR3aa: CASSPPATGELFF
v_gene: TRBV3-1; abundance: .; j_gene: TRBJ1-2; d_gene: .; CDR3nt: TGTGCCAGCAGCCAAGATACTAATGGCTACACCTTC; CDR3aa: CASSQDTNGYTF
v_gene: TRBV5-1; abundance: .; j_gene: TRBJ2-2; d_gene: TRBD2; CDR3nt: TGCGCCAGCAGCCCGGGACTAGCGGGACCCGGGGAGCTGTTTTTT; CDR3aa: CASSPGLAGPGELFF
v_gene: TRBV7-2; abundance: few; j_gene: TRBJ2-2; d_gene: TRBD1; CDR3nt: TGTGCCAGCAGCCCAACAGGGGTAGTCTCCACCGGGGAGCTGTTTTTT; CDR3aa: CASSPTGVVSTGELFF
v_gene: TRBV7-9; abundance: few; j_gene: TRBJ2-3; d_gene: TRBD1; CDR3nt: TGTGCCAGCAGCATCGGGACAGGGGAAGATACGCAGTATTTT; CDR3aa: CASSIGTGEDTQYF
v_gene: TRBV6-2/TRBV6-3; abundance: .; j_gene: TRBJ1-2; d_gene: .; CDR3nt: TGTGCCAGCAGTGGTTGGGGGCGAGGAGGAGGCTACACCTTC; CDR3aa: CASSGWGRGGGYTF
v_gene: TRBV7-9; abundance: .; j_gene: TRBJ1-4; d_gene: TRBD1; CDR3nt: TGTGCCAGCAGCTGGGCCGGGACAGTCAATGAAAAACTGTTTTTT; CDR3aa: CASSWAGTVNEKLFF
v_gene: TRBV24-1; abundance: .; j_gene: TRBJ1-2; d_gene: .; CDR3nt: TGTGCCACCAGTGATTCCGGACGGAGCTATGGCTACACCTTC; CDR3aa: CATSDSGRSYGYTF
v_gene: TRBV7-2; abundance: .; j_gene: TRBJ2-1; d_gene: TRBD2; CDR3nt: TGTGCCAGCAGGTTAGCGGGTGAGCAGTTCTTC; CDR3aa: CASRLAGEQFF
v_gene: TRBV27; abundance: .; j_gene: TRBJ2-1; d_gene: TRBD2; CDR3nt: TGTGCCAGCAGTAGGGAACTAGCGGGAGGGGAGCAGTTCTTC; CDR3aa: CASSRELAGGEQFF
v_gene: TRBV6-6; abundance: few; j_gene: TRBJ1-1; d_gene: .; CDR3nt: TGTGCCAGCAGTTACCGGTACGACACTGAAGCTTTCTTT; CDR3aa: CASSYRYDTEAFF
v_gene: TRBV9; abundance: few; j_gene: TRBJ2-3; d_gene: .; CDR3nt: TGTGCCAGCAGCGTATATTTAGGGACTGGAGATACGCAGTATTTT; CDR3aa: CASSVYLGTGDTQYF
v_gene: TRBV7-2; abundance: .; j_gene: TRBJ2-2; d_gene: TRBD1; CDR3nt: TGTGCCAGCAGCTTAGCTGGGACAGGGGCCACCGGGGAGCTGTTTTTT; CDR3aa: CASSLAGTGATGELFF
v_gene: TRBV20-1; abundance: few; j_gene: TRBJ2-7; d_gene: TRBD1; CDR3nt: TGCAGTGCTCCATCGACAGGGGCCTCCTACGAGCAGTACTTC; CDR3aa: CSAPSTGASYEQYF
v_gene: TRBV7-2; abundance: many; j_gene: TRBJ1-1; d_gene: .; CDR3nt: TGTGCCAGCAGCTTCTATGAAGCTCTTGAAGCTTTCTTT; CDR3aa: CASSFYEALEAFF
v_gene: TRBV12-3/TRBV12-4; abundance: few; j_gene: TRBJ1-5; d_gene: .; CDR3nt: TGTGCCAGTAGTAACACGGCTCTAAGCAAGCCCCAGCATTTT; CDR3aa: CASSNTALSKPQHF
v_gene: TRBV5-1; abundance: once; j_gene: TRBJ2-2; d_gene: TRBD2; CDR3nt: TGCGCCAGCAGCCCCCCACTAGCGGGAGCAGCCGGGGAGCTGTTTTTT; CDR3aa: CASSPPLAGAAGELFF
v_gene: TRBV12-3/TRBV12-4; abundance: few; j_gene: TRBJ1-2; d_gene: TRBD1; CDR3nt: TGTGCCAGCAGTTTGACTTTGACAGGGGGGGGCTACACCTTC; CDR3aa: CASSLTLTGGGYTF
v_gene: TRBV6-1; abundance: .; j_gene: TRBJ2-1; d_gene: TRBD1; CDR3nt: TGTGCCAGCAGCCCGTTAGGTGGACAGGGGGCCTACAATGAGCAGTTCTTC; CDR3aa: CASSPLGGQGAYNEQFF
v_gene: TRBV7-3; abundance: few; j_gene: TRBJ2-2; d_gene: TRBD2; CDR3nt: TGTGCCAGCAGCTCCCGGACTAGCGGGGGGTCCAGCGGCACCGGGGAGCTGTTTTTT; CDR3aa: CASSSRTSGGSSGTGELFF
v_gene: TRBV18; abundance: few; j_gene: TRBJ2-1; d_gene: TRBD2; CDR3nt: TGTGCCAGCTCACCTAAGTCCGGACTAGCGGGAGGGAAGCAGTTCTTC; CDR3aa: CASSPKSGLAGGKQFF
v_gene: TRBV20-1; abundance: .; j_gene: TRBJ1-5; d_gene: .; CDR3nt: TGCAGTGCCGGGGGGCCCCCCGGGCAGCCCCAGCATTTT; CDR3aa: CSAGGPPGQPQHF
v_gene: TRBV20-1; abundance: .; j_gene: TRBJ2-7; d_gene: .; CDR3nt: TGCAGTGCCTCCCCAGCAACGAAACCCTACGAGCAGTACTTC; CDR3aa: CSASPATKPYEQYF
v_gene: TRBV13; abundance: .; j_gene: TRBJ2-2; d_gene: .; CDR3nt: TGTGCCAGCAGCTTAGCAGAACTCACCGGGGAGCTGTTTTTT; CDR3aa: CASSLAELTGELFF
v_gene: TRBV7-9; abundance: few; j_gene: TRBJ2-7; d_gene: TRBD2; CDR3nt: TGTGCCAGCCGGGGGGGGTACGAGCAGTACTTC; CDR3aa: CASRGGYEQYF
v_gene: TRBV3-1; abundance: once; j_gene: TRBJ2-1; d_gene: .; CDR3nt: TGTGCCAGCAGCCAAGAGAATACAAGAGACAATGAGCAGTTCTTC; CDR3aa: CASSQENTRDNEQFF
v_gene: TRBV27; abundance: .; j_gene: TRBJ1-4; d_gene: TRBD1; CDR3nt: TGTGCCAGCAGTTTGTTCGGGACAGCCAGTGGGAAACTGTTTTTT; CDR3aa: CASSLFGTASGKLFF
v_gene: TRBV29-1; abundance: .; j_gene: TRBJ2-2; d_gene: .; CDR3nt: TGCAGCGTTGTTAGTTCCGAGACAGCCAACACCGGGGAGCTGTTTTTT; CDR3aa: CSVVSSETANTGELFF
v_gene: TRBV19; abundance: few; j_gene: TRBJ2-5; d_gene: TRBD2; CDR3nt: TGTGCCAGTAGTCGATCCGGGACTATCCAAGAGACCCAGTACTTC; CDR3aa: CASSRSGTIQETQYF
v_gene: TRBV27; abundance: .; j_gene: TRBJ2-7; d_gene: .; CDR3nt: TGTGCCAGCGTGATGGAGGGAGAGGAGCAGTACTTC; CDR3aa: CASVMEGEEQYF